A selection of T cell receptor beta chains follows, all from one sample in a study of shared clonotypes between healthy human individuals. Using immunoSEQ multiplex PCR, the repertoire was profiled, and TCRdb retains in-frame clones only, with some absent. The sample carries some 1,900,000 clones, about 95% recorded once. Sequenced: naive CD8+ T cells sorted from blood. These receptors came from a man aged 18 to 30 in good health. Each CDR3 is given with its conserved first and last residue. Each record gives: J gene, V gene, CDR3 protein.

TRBJ1-1	TRBV4-1	CASSQDAGVGTEAFF
TRBJ1-1	TRBV13	CASSLGQGGTEAFF
TRBJ2-2	TRBV7-7	CASSPRLAGADTGELFF
TRBJ1-5	TRBV7-9	CASSLGGQPQHF
TRBJ1-2	TRBV30	CAWSQGNGYTF
TRBJ2-7	TRBV9	CASSEGGDSSYEQYF
TRBJ2-5	TRBV27	CASRNRASYQETQYF
TRBJ2-7	TRBV21-1	CASSERGNPYEQYF
TRBJ1-2	TRBV6-5	CASSEDTGGYGYTF
TRBJ2-1	TRBV7-9	CASSLLGYNEQFF
TRBJ2-1	TRBV6-6	CASSYSTQTAYNEQFF
TRBJ1-1	TRBV4-1	CASSQDQFFNTEAFF
TRBJ1-1	TRBV6-5	CASSWSGASYTEAFF
TRBJ2-1	TRBV5-1	CASSSSSIHEQFF
TRBJ2-7	TRBV20-1	CSASVGDEQYF